The TCR beta chain described here comes from a study of vaccination effects on CD4 cells after COVID-19. Note on this clone: Its target is unknown.

Antigen-specific CD4+ T cells expanded by the ViraFEST assay with viral peptide pools were then sequenced. Isolating CD4+ T cells followed approximately 10 days of culture. Either the BNT162b2 or mRNA-1273 vaccine was given to participants in two doses. Assay used: immunoSEQ multiplex PCR; TCRdb lists only in-frame clones, some missing. This table has approximately 25,000 clones, around four fifths appearing once. The sequenced sample was CD4+ T cells from PBMCs cultured with HCoV-NL63 spike peptides, obtained after COVID-19 vaccination. This TCR derives from a human donor who received a COVID-19 vaccine. Some clones in this sample may be carry-over from other donors' samples.

The CDR3 DNA reads TGTGCCAGCTCACGTCCGACGGGGGGGACTGAAGCTTTCTTT. It specifies CASSRPTGGTEAFF. The J gene is TRBJ1-1, the V gene TRBV18, with D perhaps TRBD1 (5 bases). CDR1 and CDR2 (germline): KGHSH, LQKENI. The CDR3 runs to 14 residues. Trimming removed 4 bases at V and 5 bases at J, with 14 bases between.